This T cell receptor beta chain was captured by sequencing in a study of Graves' ophthalmopathy and Graves' hyperthyroidism (dated by TCRdb to between 2018 and 2020). Notes on the research overall: Peripheral blood was collected at initial diagnosis, before any treatment. TCR beta repertoire signatures were used to distinguish Graves' ophthalmopathy from Graves' hyperthyroidism and to predict progression to ophthalmopathy. In total, around 140 blood samples were TCR-sequenced: around 42 ophthalmopathy, under 80 hyperthyroidism and approximately 17 hyperthyroidism-to-ophthalmopathy patients. A discovery set of 100 patients (43 ophthalmopathy, about 55 stable hyperthyroidism) was enrolled to explore V-J signatures distinguishing ophthalmopathy from hyperthyroidism. The independent validation cohort included some 19 hyperthyroidism patients plus 17 patients who later progressed from hyperthyroidism to ophthalmopathy. In more than five hyperthyroidism patients, the T-cell repertoires found in thyroid tissue were compared with those found in blood. Following sample collection, hyperthyroidism patients were given methimazole at a starting dose of 30 mg daily, and ophthalmopathy patients were given high-dose intravenous methylprednisolone. For training and testing, the roughly 93 patients in the discovery cohort were randomly divided in a 7:3 ratio. Broader findings and caveats from the paper: In validation, the model predicted ophthalmopathy progression with about 71% sensitivity and 72.22% specificity; fewer than 15 predicted patients were CT-confirmed with GO in a median of about 6.2 months. Sample size was not statistically predetermined, and group allocation was not concealed from the investigators. Among expanded thyroid clonotypes with frequency above 0.001, most also showed up in blood, which suggests that blood repertoires may reflect the thyroid immune response. In cross-validation, the 13-signature model distinguished ophthalmopathy from stable hyperthyroidism with about 90% sensitivity and 81.08% specificity, while in the test set the corresponding values were about 79% and 69%.

Hyperthyroidism was considered stable if no progression to ophthalmopathy occurred within 18 months of follow-up. Hyperthyroidism patients were newly diagnosed, were aged 18 to 65 years, and had a disease duration under 2 months. Patients with other autoimmune diseases, uncontrolled infections, pregnancy or lactation were excluded. Diagnosis was based on clinical symptoms, serum thyroxine, TRAb, thyroid ultrasound and orbital computed tomography. Ficoll-Paque density gradient centrifugation was used to isolate PBMCs from around 10 ml of fresh peripheral blood. Total RNA was extracted using Trizol reagent, and RNA quality was checked on an Agilent 2100 Bioanalyzer. Worth noting for this clonotype: The specificity of this receptor is unknown. Base qualities were left out, and no much larger clone turns up one base away.

For repertoire sequencing, TCR beta CDR3 regions were amplified from RNA transcripts. The first round of RT-PCR was done with HTBI primers and the Qiagen OneStep RT-PCR kit, and was followed by a second round of multiplex PCR, then size selection and purification. The libraries underwent paired-end sequencing with 100 bp reads on an Illumina HiSeq2000. Per the original workflow: SOAPnuke was used to process the reads, removing any read that contained adapters or uncalled bases, had a mean Phred below 15, or lacked an exact match to the constant primer or identifier. High-quality paired reads were merged with COPE v1.2.5. Clonotypes were defined as unique nucleotide sequences and were aligned to IMGT TRB V, D and J references using MiTCR v1.1. Only V-J combinations with frequency above 0.0001 were analysed, covering around 99% of repertoires. A TCR clonal expansion and chaos score per V-J combination was defined as the ratio of F50 clonal expansion to chaos observed in the TCRdist matrix. Welch's t-statistics and random forest were used to reduce the features to 10 to 15 V-J combinations, which were then used as input to a naive Bayes classifier. The Morisita-Horn index was used to measure how similar the thyroid and blood repertoires were. In-frame beta chains were kept once TCRdb had trimmed the public reads at Q25 with fastp and called clones with MiXCR. Here each entry gathers all rows of one CDR3 protein and keeps the most common genes and DNA. The V and J calls and clone size are TCRdb's, not the authors'. This sample gives 350,000 to 450,000 distinct CDR3 sequences in total; around 20% of them show up just once. Around 3.1% of the sample comes from the top ten.

There are 12 amino acids in the CDR3, from cysteine to phenylalanine inclusive. Here the CDR3 DNA is all that survives: 36 bases in frame from base 1. CDR1 and CDR2 are read off the germline V gene as MNHNS and SASEGT. The rearrangement combines TRBV6-1 with TRBJ1-2; TRBD1 is a possible D gene, resting on 5 matching bases. This TCR was sampled from a woman younger than 30 with stable Graves' hyperthyroidism. Donor details come from another sample of the same person, matched by shared clones. The material sequenced was peripheral blood. CDR3 reads: CVAGVRDYGYTF. The sequenced DNA: TGTGTTGCGGGGGTTCGGGACTATGGCTACACCTTC.